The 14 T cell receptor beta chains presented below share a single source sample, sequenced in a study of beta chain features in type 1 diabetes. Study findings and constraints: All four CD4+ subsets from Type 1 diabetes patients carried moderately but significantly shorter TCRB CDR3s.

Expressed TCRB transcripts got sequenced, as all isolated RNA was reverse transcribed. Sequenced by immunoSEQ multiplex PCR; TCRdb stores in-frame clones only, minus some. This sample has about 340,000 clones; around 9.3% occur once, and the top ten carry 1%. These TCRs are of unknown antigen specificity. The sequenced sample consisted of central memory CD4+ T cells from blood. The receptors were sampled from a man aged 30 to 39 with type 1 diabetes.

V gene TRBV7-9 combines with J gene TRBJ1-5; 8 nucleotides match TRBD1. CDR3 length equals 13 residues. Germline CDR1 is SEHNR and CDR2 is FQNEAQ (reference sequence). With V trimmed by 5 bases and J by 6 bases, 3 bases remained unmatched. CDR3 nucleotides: TGTGCCAGCAGCGGACAGGGAAGTCAGCCCCAGCATTTT. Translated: CASSGQGSQPQHF.

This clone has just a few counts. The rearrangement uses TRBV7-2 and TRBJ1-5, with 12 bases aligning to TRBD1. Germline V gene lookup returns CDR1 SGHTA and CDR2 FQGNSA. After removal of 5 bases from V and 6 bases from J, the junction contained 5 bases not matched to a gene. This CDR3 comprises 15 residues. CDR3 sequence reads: CASSPGTGGLQPQHF. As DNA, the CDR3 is TGTGCCAGCAGCCCCGGGACAGGGGGCCTTCAGCCCCAGCATTTT.

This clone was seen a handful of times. The CDR3 region has the DNA TGTGCCAGCAGCTCGGGACAGGGCCCTGAAGCTTTCTTT. This translates into CASSSGQGPEAFF. The V gene is TRBV7-2, the J gene TRBJ1-1; 9 nucleotides agree with TRBD1. V lost 4 bases and J lost 6; bases outside the gene matches: 3. CDR1 is SGHTA and CDR2 is FQGNSA in the germline V gene. This CDR3 is 13 amino acids long.

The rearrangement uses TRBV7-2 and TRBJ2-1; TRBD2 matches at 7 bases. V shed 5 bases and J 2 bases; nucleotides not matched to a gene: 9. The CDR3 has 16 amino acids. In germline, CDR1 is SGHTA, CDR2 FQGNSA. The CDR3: CASSPRQAGTYNEQFF. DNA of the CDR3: TGTGCCAGCAGCCCACGACAAGCGGGGACCTACAATGAGCAGTTCTTC.

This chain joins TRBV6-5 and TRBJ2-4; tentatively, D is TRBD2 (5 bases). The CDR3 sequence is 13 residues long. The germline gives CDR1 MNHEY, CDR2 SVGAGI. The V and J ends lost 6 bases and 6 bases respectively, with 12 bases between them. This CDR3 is CASSGVFGNIQYF. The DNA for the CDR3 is TGTGCCAGCAGCGGGGTTTTCGGAAACATTCAGTACTTC.

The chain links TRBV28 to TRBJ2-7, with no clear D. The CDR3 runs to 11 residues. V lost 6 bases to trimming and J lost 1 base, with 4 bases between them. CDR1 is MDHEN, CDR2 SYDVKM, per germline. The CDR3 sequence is CASRVSYEQYF. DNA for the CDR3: TGTGCCAGCAGGGTGTCCTACGAGCAGTACTTC.

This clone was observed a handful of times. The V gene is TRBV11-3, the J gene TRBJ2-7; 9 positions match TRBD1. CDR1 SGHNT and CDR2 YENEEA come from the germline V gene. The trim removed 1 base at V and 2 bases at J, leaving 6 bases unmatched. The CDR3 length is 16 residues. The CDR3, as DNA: TGTGCCAGCAGCTTAGGTGCCGGGACAGGGACCTACGAGCAGTACTTC. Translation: CASSLGAGTGTYEQYF.

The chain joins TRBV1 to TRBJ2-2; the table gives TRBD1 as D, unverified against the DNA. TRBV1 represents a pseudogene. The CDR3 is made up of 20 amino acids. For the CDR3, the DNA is TGCACCAGCAGCCAACCTCCAGGGGATAGCAGGGGGCCGAACACCGGGGAGCTGTTTTTT. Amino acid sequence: CTSSQPPGDSRGPNTGELFF.

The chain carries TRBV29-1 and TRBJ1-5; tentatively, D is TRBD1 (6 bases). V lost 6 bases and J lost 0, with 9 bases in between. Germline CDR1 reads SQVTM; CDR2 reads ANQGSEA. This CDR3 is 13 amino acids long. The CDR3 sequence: CSVQGNSNQPQHF. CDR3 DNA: TGCAGCGTCCAGGGGAATAGCAATCAGCCCCAGCATTTT.

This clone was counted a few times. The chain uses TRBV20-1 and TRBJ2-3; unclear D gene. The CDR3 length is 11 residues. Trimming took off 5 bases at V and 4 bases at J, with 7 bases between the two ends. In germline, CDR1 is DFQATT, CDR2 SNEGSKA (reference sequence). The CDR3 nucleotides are TGCAGTGCTGCCCCGTCAGATACGCAGTATTTT. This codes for CSAAPSDTQYF.

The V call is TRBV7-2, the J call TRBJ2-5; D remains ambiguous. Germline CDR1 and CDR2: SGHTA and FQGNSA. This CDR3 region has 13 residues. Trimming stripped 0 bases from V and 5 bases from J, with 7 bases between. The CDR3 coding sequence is TGTGCCAGCAGCTTAGCCTCTAGTGAGACCCAGTACTTC. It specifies CASSLASSETQYF.

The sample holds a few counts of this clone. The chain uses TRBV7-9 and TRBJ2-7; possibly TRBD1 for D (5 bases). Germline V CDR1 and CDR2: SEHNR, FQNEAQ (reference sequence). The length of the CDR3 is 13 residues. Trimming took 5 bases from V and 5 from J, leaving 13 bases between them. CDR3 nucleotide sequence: TGTGCCAGCAGCAGACAGCTAGGGGACGAGCAGTACTTC. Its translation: CASSRQLGDEQYF. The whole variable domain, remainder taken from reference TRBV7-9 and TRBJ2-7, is DTGVSQNPRHKITKRGQNVTFRCDPISEHNRLYWYRQTLGQGPEFLTYFQNEAQLEKSRLLSDRFSAERPKGSFSTLEIQRTEQGDSAMYLCASSRQLGDEQYFGPGTRLTVT.

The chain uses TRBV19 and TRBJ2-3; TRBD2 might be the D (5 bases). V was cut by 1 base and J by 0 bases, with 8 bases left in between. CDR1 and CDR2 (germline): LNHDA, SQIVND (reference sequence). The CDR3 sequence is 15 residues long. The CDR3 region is CASSIAGYSTDTQYF. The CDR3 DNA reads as TGTGCCAGTAGTATAGCGGGGTATAGCACAGATACGCAGTATTTT.

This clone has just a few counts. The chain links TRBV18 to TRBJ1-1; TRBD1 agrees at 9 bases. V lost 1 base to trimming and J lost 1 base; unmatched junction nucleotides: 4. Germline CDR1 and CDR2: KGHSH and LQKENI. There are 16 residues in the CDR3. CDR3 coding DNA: TGTGCCAGCTCACCACTTTTACAGGGGGCGAACACTGAAGCTTTCTTT. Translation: CASSPLLQGANTEAFF.